The 25 T cell receptor beta chains listed next were all sequenced from one sample in a study of blood T cells in healthy people across ages. PCR was performed a second time for roughly 6 to 12 cycles using a sample-barcoded 5' primer and a J-beta primer mix. TCRdb independently ran MiXCR on the 5' RACE reads; one entry per CDR3 protein. The top ten clones hold 13% of a sample with 650,000 to 1,000,000 distinct CDR3 sequences, 35% to 40% of them seen once. What was sequenced was blood. Receptors were obtained from a young man in good health.

The chain uses TRBV2 and TRBJ1-1; perhaps TRBD1 as D (5 bases). CDR3 length: 13 amino acids. Deletions cut 8 bases from V and 1 base from J, with 11 bases between. CDR1 SNHLY and CDR2 FYNNEI come from the germline V gene. The CDR3 nucleotides are TGTGCCAGCTACAGGAGCCCGAACACTGAAGCTTTCTTT. As protein: CASYRSPNTEAFF.

This clonotype was seen at least ten times. The V and J genes are TRBV7-6 and TRBJ2-1, with D hard to call. The CDR3 has 13 residues. Between the trimmed V and J ends, which lost 0 bases and 9 bases, there was a span of 9 bases. The germline V gene encodes CDR1 SGHVS and CDR2 FNYEAQ. The CDR3 bases are TGTGCCAGCAGCTTAGCTTCGGTCCCTGAGCAGTTCTTC. This encodes CASSLASVPEQFF.

The chain joins TRBV6-5 to TRBJ1-5, with D possibly being TRBD1 (6 bases). CDR1 MNHEY and CDR2 SVGAGI come from the germline V gene. This CDR3 spans 15 amino acids. The V gene lost 5 bases and the J gene lost 3 bases, with 14 bases spanning the gap. The DNA of the CDR3 is TGTGCCAGCAGTGAGCGACAGGAGTTCAATCAGCCCCAGCATTTT. It specifies CASSERQEFNQPQHF.

This clonotype came up a few times. V usage is TRBV30 and J usage is TRBJ1-5; 9 bases are shared with TRBD1. With 0 bases clipped from V and 8 bases from J, the junction kept 8 bases outside the gene matches. Germline CDR1 GTSNPN, CDR2 SVGIG (reference sequence). The CDR3 is made up of 15 amino acids. The CDR3 region is CAWSVGTGGAKPQHF. The CDR3 DNA is TGTGCCTGGAGTGTGGGTACAGGGGGCGCGAAGCCCCAGCATTTT.

The CDR3 reads CASPARDSNEQFF. Here the CDR3 DNA reads TGTGCCAGCCCAGCCCGGGACAGCAATGAGCAGTTCTTC. V gene TRBV18 combines with J gene TRBJ2-1; 7 bases line up with TRBD1. Germline CDR1 and CDR2: KGHSH and LQKENI. The V and J ends lost 8 bases and 6 bases, in that order; junction bases with no gene match: 7. The CDR3 extends over 13 amino acids.

This clonotype was recorded many times. The rearrangement links TRBV7-2 to TRBJ1-4; tentatively, D is TRBD1 (6 bases). The CDR3 contains 15 residues. Germline CDR1 and CDR2: SGHTA and FQGNSA. V shed 1 base and J shed 8 bases, with 14 bases lying between them. The CDR3 protein is CASSLEAGAVEKLFF. In DNA, the CDR3 is TGTGCCAGCAGCTTAGAGGCGGGGGCGGTAGAAAAACTGTTTTTT.

The chain joins TRBV6-4 to TRBJ1-5, with D uncertain. Trimming took 8 bases from V and 0 from J, leaving 11 bases between them. Per the germline V gene, CDR1 is MRHNA and CDR2 is SNTAGT. The CDR3 length is 14 residues. The DNA of the CDR3 is TGTGCCAGCCCACAAAAGGCTAGCAATCAGCCCCAGCATTTT. This sequence encodes CASPQKASNQPQHF.

The chain recombines TRBV12-3 or TRBV12-4 with TRBJ1-3; D is perhaps TRBD1 (6 bases). Trimming pared 5 bases from V and 2 bases from J, leaving 13 bases between. The CDR3 is 15 amino acids. CDR3 nucleotide sequence: TGTGCCAGCAGTCCCGATGGACAGACTGGAAACACCATATATTTT. Its protein product is CASSPDGQTGNTIYF.

The chain joins TRBV7-3 to TRBJ1-2; TRBD1 is a possible D gene (6 bases). Germline CDR1 SGHTA, CDR2 FQGTGA. V gave up 3 bases and J gave up 2 bases, with 13 bases separating them. The CDR3 spans 15 residues. CDR3 region: CASSLDSARNYGYTF. The DNA for the CDR3 is TGTGCCAGCAGCTTGGACAGTGCCCGAAACTATGGCTACACCTTC.

The chain uses TRBV5-1 and TRBJ2-3; no reliable D call. The V end was cut by 0 bases, the J end by 4 bases, with 15 bases between. Per the germline V gene, CDR1 is SGHRS and CDR2 is YFSETQ. The CDR3 has 16 amino acids. CDR3 amino acids: CASSLAVDGRADTQYF. The CDR3 bases are TGCGCCAGCAGCTTGGCCGTGGACGGCCGGGCAGATACGCAGTATTTT.

On this clonotype: It may be a read error: a sequence one base away is much more abundant. The CDR3 bases are TGTGCCAGCAGTTTATCTAGCGGGGTCACAGATACGCAGTATTTT. Translated: CASSLSSGVTDTQYF. The chain combines TRBV28 with TRBJ2-3; 9 bases align to TRBD2. V lost 1 base to trimming and J lost 2 bases; unmatched junction nucleotides: 1. The CDR3 sequence is 15 residues long. The germline gives CDR1 MDHEN, CDR2 SYDVKM.

This clonotype was counted many times. The rearrangement links TRBV10-3 to TRBJ1-2, with 7 bases aligning to TRBD1. Germline loops: CDR1 ENHRY, CDR2 SYGVKD. CDR3 size: 12 residues. V shed 8 bases and J 2 bases; nucleotides not matched to a gene: 2. CDR3 region: CAIQGQNYGYTF. CDR3 nucleotides: TGTGCCATCCAGGGACAGAACTATGGCTACACCTTC.

The V and J genes are TRBV5-1 and TRBJ2-5, with D perhaps TRBD2 (5 bases). Between the trimmed V and J ends, which lost 4 bases and 4 bases, there was a span of 14 bases. This CDR3 region has 14 residues. CDR1 is SGHRS and CDR2 is YFSETQ in the germline V gene. The CDR3 sequence: CASSEGGPVETQYF. The DNA for the CDR3 is TGCGCCAGCAGCGAAGGCGGGCCCGTAGAGACCCAGTACTTC.

The chain couples TRBV7-3 to TRBJ2-1; 15 nucleotides line up with TRBD2. V was clipped by 1 base and J by 12 bases; unmatched bases: 4. In germline, CDR1 is SGHTA, CDR2 FQGTGA. The CDR3 consists of 15 residues. CDR3 DNA: TGTGCCAGCAGCTTAAGGACTAGCGGGGGGGCGTTGCAGTTCTTC. Residues: CASSLRTSGGALQFF. Full variable domain (remainder filled in from reference TRBV7-3 and TRBJ2-1): GAGVSQTPSNKVTEKGKYVELRCDPISGHTALYWYRQSLGQGPEFLIYFQGTGAADDSGLPNDRFFAVRPEGSVSTLKIQRTERGDSAVYLCASSLRTSGGALQFFGPGTRLTVL.

This clonotype was observed a few times. The rearrangement links TRBV27 to TRBJ1-5, with D unresolved. Trimming shortened V by 5 bases and J by 7 bases, and 12 bases separated the two germline ends. CDR1 and CDR2 (germline): MNHEY, SMNVEV (reference sequence). The CDR3 has 13 amino acids. The CDR3 protein is CASSPLSTQPQHF. CDR3 nucleotides: TGTGCCAGCAGTCCTCTTTCGACCCAGCCCCAGCATTTT.

This clonotype occurred a few times. The chain has TRBV7-2 and TRBJ2-7, with TRBD2 matching 7 bases. V lost 5 bases and J lost 7; bases outside the gene matches: 11. Germline values: CDR1 SGHTA, CDR2 FQGNSA. This CDR3 is built from 14 residues. The CDR3 sequence is CASSDGRQNLEQYF. The DNA for the CDR3 is TGTGCCAGCAGCGACGGGAGGCAGAATCTGGAGCAGTACTTC.

J is TRBJ2-1 and V is TRBV6-5, with D uncertain. Trimming pared 6 bases from V and 5 bases from J, leaving 14 bases between. The CDR3 runs to 14 residues. Germline V gene data show CDR1 as MNHEY and CDR2 as SVGAGI. DNA for the CDR3: TGTGCCAGCAGCGCGAGAATCCCAAACAATGAGCAGTTCTTC. Its translation: CASSARIPNNEQFF.

As for this clonotype: A single base separates this from a much larger clone, so it may be a read error. The V and J genes are TRBV5-1 and TRBJ2-3; no definite D call. This CDR3 is 12 amino acids long. Per germline, CDR1 SGHRS and CDR2 YFSETQ. The CDR3 region has the DNA TGCGCCAGCAGCTTGGCCTCAGATATGCAGTATTTT. Translating it yields CASSLASDMQYF.

V gene TRBV7-2 combines with J gene TRBJ2-7; tentatively, D is TRBD1 (5 bases). This CDR3 has 15 amino acids. Germline V CDR1 and CDR2: SGHTA, FQGNSA. Trimming took 4 bases from V and 2 from J, leaving 15 bases between them. CDR3 nucleotide sequence: TGTGCCAGCAGCTCCCGTCCAGGGCAGACCTACGAGCAGTACTTC. Translated, it gives CASSSRPGQTYEQYF.

On this clonotype: Germline and junction disagree at one end, which may indicate a read error. Written as DNA, the CDR3 is TGTGCCAGCAACTTAGGGACACCTGAAGAGACCCAGTACTTC. Protein product: CASNLGTPEETQYF. This chain joins TRBV7-2 and TRBJ2-5, with D maybe TRBD1 (6 bases). The CDR3 runs 14 residues. Germline values: CDR1 SGHTA, CDR2 FQGNSA.

This clonotype was observed a handful of times. This chain connects TRBV20-1 to TRBJ2-5, with TRBD2 matching 7 bases. CDR1 is DFQATT and CDR2 is SNEGSKA in the germline V gene (reference sequence). CDR3 length equals 15 residues. V gave up 0 bases and J gave up 4 bases; unmatched junction bases: 8. DNA of the CDR3: TGCAGTGCTAGAGATCCCCGACTAGCAGGAGAGACCCAGTACTTC. Translated, it gives CSARDPRLAGETQYF.

This sequence joins TRBV12-3 or TRBV12-4 and TRBJ2-5; D uncertain. Trimming took 5 bases from V and 5 from J, leaving 15 bases between them. The CDR3 spans 14 residues. This CDR3 is CASSLRSTGETQYF. CDR3 DNA sequence: TGTGCCAGCAGTCTCCGGTCCACCGGGGAGACCCAGTACTTC.

The V call is TRBV4-3, the J call TRBJ2-5; 10 nucleotides match TRBD1. The CDR3 has 15 residues. After removal of 4 bases from V and 11 bases from J, the junction contained 13 bases not matched to a gene. Germline V gene sequence: CDR1 LGHNA, CDR2 YSLEER. CDR3 coding DNA: TGCGCCAGCAGCCCCGGACAGGGGGTTACCTACGGGCAGTACTTC. This codes for CASSPGQGVTYGQYF.

The chain carries TRBV30 and TRBJ2-5; the match to TRBD2 covers 12 bases. The V and J ends lost 5 bases and 4 bases, in that order; junction bases with no gene match: 2. This CDR3 is built from 13 residues. Germline CDR1 reads GTSNPN; CDR2 reads SVGIG (reference sequence). The CDR3 spells CAWATSGGETQYF. The CDR3 coding sequence is TGTGCCTGGGCGACTAGCGGGGGAGAGACCCAGTACTTC.

As for this clonotype: At one boundary the junction diverges from the germline segment, which might be a read error. The gene calls are TRBV5-1 and TRBJ2-2, with 10 bases aligning to TRBD2. There are 18 residues in the CDR3. Germline V lookup: CDR1 SGHRS, CDR2 YFSETQ. CDR3 DNA: TGCACCAGCAGCTTGGGAGCTAGCGGGGGCCAGAACACCGGGGAGCTGTTTTTT. Residues: CTSSLGASGGQNTGELFF.